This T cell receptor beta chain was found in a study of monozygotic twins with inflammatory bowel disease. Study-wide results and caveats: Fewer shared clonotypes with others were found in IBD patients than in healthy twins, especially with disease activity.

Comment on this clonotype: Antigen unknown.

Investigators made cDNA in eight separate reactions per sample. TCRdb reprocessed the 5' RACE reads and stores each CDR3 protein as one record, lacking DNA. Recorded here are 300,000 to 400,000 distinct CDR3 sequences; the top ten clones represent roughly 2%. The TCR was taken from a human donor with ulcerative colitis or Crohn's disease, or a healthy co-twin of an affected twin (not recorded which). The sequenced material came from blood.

The CDR3 spells CASSLGLVSGANVLTF. V usage is TRBV12-3 or TRBV12-4 and J usage is TRBJ2-6. This CDR3 has 16 residues.